The subject of this entry is one TCR beta chain. This specimen comes from a study of blood T cell repertoires in COVID-19. Study-wide context: From T cells, B-cell-depleted T cells, or PBMCs came the material, which was cDNA or gDNA.

The junction had 2 bases not matched to a gene; V was cut back by 1 base and J by 3 bases. The V gene's germline CDR1 is SGHAT and CDR2 FQNNGV. The CDR3 has 15 amino acids. Some clones are missing from TCRdb's copy, which holds only in-frame ones; the method was immunoSEQ multiplex PCR. The profile shows tens of thousands of clones, roughly 90% of them singletons. V is TRBV11-2 and J is TRBJ2-7; 11 bases map to TRBD1. The sequence was collected from a man between 50 and 59 years old with active or convalescent COVID-19. Material for sequencing was peripheral blood. CDR3 residues: CASSLVGTGGYEQYF. In nucleotides, the CDR3 is TGTGCCAGCAGCTTAGTTGGGACAGGGGGCTACGAGCAGTACTTC.